The clone carrying this TCR beta chain was seen many times. No antigen is known for it. Healthy controls comprised blood bank volunteers in Maryland, USA. The method for making cDNA was 5'RACE, and it used 10-nucleotide random UMIs. TCRdb reprocessed the 5' RACE reads via MiXCR and lists one record per CDR3 protein. Here the sample spans roughly 36,000 distinct CDR3 sequences, 7.2% being singletons. This entry comes from a study of neurological immune-mediated disorders. Whole-study results and caveats: Healthy controls had more TCR clonal expansion than multiple sclerosis, which showed the least, whereas HTLV-1-associated myelopathy showed the most. The expanded clones of different subjects shared no CDR3 amino acid sequences (suggesting private repertoires in all groups).

This TCR was sampled from a man between 50 and 59 years old in good health. Specimen: CD4+ T cells from blood.

CDR3 region: CASSPAGRQETQYF. CDR3 DNA: TGTGCCAGCTCCCCAGCGGGAAGACAAGAGACCCAGTACTTC. The rearrangement links TRBV18 to TRBJ2-5; 7 bases fit TRBD2. The CDR3 length is 14 residues. V trimming: 6 bases; J trimming: 2 bases; junction bases outside the gene matches: 6. Germline V CDR1 and CDR2: KGHSH, LQKENI.